The present TCR beta chain was sequenced within a study of blood T cells in healthy people across ages. On this clonotype: Its antigen is unknown.

General study points: Roughly linearly, TCR beta diversity per million T cells fell as age increased. Naive T cell percentage strongly correlated with TCR beta diversity. PBMCs were not sorted, which prevented a conclusive comparison of naive versus antigen-experienced cells.

Primers used in a second PCR of about 6 to 11 cycles were a sample-barcoded 5' primer and a J-beta primer mix. Each sample yielded at least 3 million CDR3-containing paired-end reads. TCRdb used MiXCR to reprocess the 5' RACE reads, holding one entry per CDR3 protein. The sample yields 1.2 million to 1.5 million distinct CDR3 sequences, around 59% seen once. The sequencing input was blood. The clonotype comes from a man younger than 30 in good health.

The CDR3 bases are TGTGCCATCCCCCCGCCCGGGACTAGCACAGATACGCAGTATTTT. Its translation: CAIPPPGTSTDTQYF. V is TRBV10-3 and J is TRBJ2-3; a weak D match, TRBD2 (6 bases). The V end lost 8 bases, the J end lost 0 bases, and 15 bases lay between the germline ends. The CDR3 runs to 15 residues. Germline V lookup: CDR1 ENHRY, CDR2 SYGVKD.